The 25 T cell receptor beta chains listed next were all sequenced from one sample in a study of shared clonotypes between healthy human individuals. Data came from immunoSEQ multiplex PCR; TCRdb stores just in-frame clones and leaves some out. The table records more than 450,000 clones, about four fifths of them present only once. The specimen was PBMCs. Receptors were obtained from a woman between 40 and 55 years old in good health. Some clones in this sample may be carry-over from other donors' samples.

As to this clone: This sample also contains other DNA sequences that code for the same CDR3. The chain uses TRBV28 and TRBJ2-1; D is tentatively TRBD1 or TRBD2 (6 bases each). The CDR3 runs to 14 residues. Germline V gene lookup returns CDR1 MDHEN and CDR2 SYDVKM. Deletions cut 3 bases from V and 8 bases from J, with 14 bases between. Here the CDR3 reads CASSFGLRGDEQFF. The CDR3 DNA reads TGTGCCAGCAGTTTCGGGTTGAGGGGGGATGAGCAGTTCTTC.

The rearrangement links TRBV7-9 to TRBJ2-1, with TRBD2 matching 13 bases. The CDR3 has 16 residues. Germline V lookup: CDR1 SEHNR, CDR2 FQNEAQ (reference sequence). The V gene end was trimmed by 5 bases and the J gene end by 7 bases; junction bases not matched to a gene: 8. This CDR3 reads CASSLTSGRASNEQFF. The CDR3 DNA follows: TGTGCCAGCAGCCTAACTAGCGGGAGGGCCTCAAATGAGCAGTTCTTC. Drawing the rest from reference TRBV7-9 and TRBJ2-1, the complete variable domain is DTGVSQNPRHKITKRGQNVTFRCDPISEHNRLYWYRQTLGQGPEFLTYFQNEAQLEKSRLLSDRFSAERPKGSFSTLEIQRTEQGDSAMYLCASSLTSGRASNEQFFGPGTRLTVL.

Worth noting for this clone: The sample contains more than one DNA sequence encoding this CDR3. The DNA of the CDR3 is TGTGCCAGCAGCCCCCGGACAGGACACTACGAGCAGTACTTC. Protein sequence: CASSPRTGHYEQYF. The V gene is TRBV7-9, the J gene TRBJ2-7; TRBD1 agrees at 7 bases. This CDR3 has 14 amino acids. Germline lookup yields CDR1 SEHNR and CDR2 FQNEAQ (reference sequence). V shed 5 bases and J 3 bases; nucleotides not matched to a gene: 7.

This chain uses TRBV25-1 with TRBJ2-2; 10 positions agree with TRBD2. This CDR3 is 15 amino acids long. J was trimmed by 7 bases and V by 1 base; bases with no gene match: 3. Germline V CDR1 and CDR2: MGHDK, SYGVNS. The CDR3 DNA follows: TGTGCCAGCAGTGAATGGACTAGCGGTAGCGGGGAGCTGTTTTTT. Translation gives CASSEWTSGSGELFF.

The rearrangement links TRBV30 to TRBJ2-7; D call uncertain. CDR3 length: 13 amino acids. V was pared by 1 base and J by 0 bases, with 7 bases between. Germline CDR1 reads GTSNPN; CDR2 reads SVGIG (reference sequence). The DNA of the CDR3 is TGTGCCTGGAGTGAACGTCCCTCCTACGAGCAGTACTTC. It encodes CAWSERPSYEQYF.

The genes are TRBV19 and TRBJ1-5; possibly TRBD1 for D (5 bases). The V gene's germline CDR1 is LNHDA and CDR2 SQIVND (reference sequence). The CDR3 sequence is 15 residues long. V shed 5 bases and J shed 4 bases, with 15 bases lying between them. CDR3 in DNA: TGTGCCAGTAGTCCTAACACCGGGGCGAATCAGCCCCAGCATTTT. This sequence encodes CASSPNTGANQPQHF.

The chain's CDR3 is CASSPPTGQQPPLYF. The CDR3, as DNA: TGCGCCAGCAGCCCGCCGACGGGACAGCAGCCGCCCTTGTACTTC. The rearrangement links TRBV4-1 to TRBJ2-5; TRBD1 matches at 7 bases. The germline V gene has CDR1 MGHRA and CDR2 YSYEKL. CDR3 length: 15 amino acids. V dropped 4 bases and J dropped 13; count of bases not matched to a gene: 18.

The chain links TRBV7-9 to TRBJ2-5; D ambiguous. With 2 bases removed from V and 2 bases from J, the gap between germline ends came to 12 bases. Germline V CDR1 and CDR2: SEHNR, FQNEAQ (reference sequence). The CDR3 has 15 amino acids. This chain's CDR3 is CASSLLGTIQETQYF. The DNA of the CDR3 is TGTGCCAGCAGCTTATTGGGCACAATTCAAGAGACCCAGTACTTC. Full variable domain (missing parts from reference TRBV7-9 and TRBJ2-5): DTGVSQNPRHKITKRGQNVTFRCDPISEHNRLYWYRQTLGQGPEFLTYFQNEAQLEKSRLLSDRFSAERPKGSFSTLEIQRTEQGDSAMYLCASSLLGTIQETQYFGPGTRLLVL.

The CDR3 DNA sequence: TGTGCCATCAGTGAGAGATCCGTGGGACTAGCGGGAGGGGCTGAGCAGTTCTTC. Its translation: CAISERSVGLAGGAEQFF. V usage is TRBV10-3 and J usage is TRBJ2-1; 16 bases match TRBD2. V was clipped by 2 bases and J by 9 bases; unmatched bases: 10. The CDR3 is 18 amino acids. CDR1 is ENHRY, CDR2 SYGVKD, per germline.

This clone appeared a single time. The chain combines TRBV6-1 with TRBJ1-2; 7 nucleotides agree with TRBD1. The CDR3 totals 15 residues. Trimming took 3 bases from V and 2 from J; bases not matched to a gene: 6. Germline CDR1 MNHNS, CDR2 SASEGT. The CDR3 spells CASSDRQGPNYGYTF. The CDR3 region has the DNA TGTGCCAGCAGTGACAGACAGGGTCCAAACTATGGCTACACCTTC.

The CDR3 is CASRGGLSTDTQYF. The CDR3 nucleotides are TGTGCCAGCAGAGGAGGACTGAGCACAGATACGCAGTATTTT. The chain uses TRBV25-1 and TRBJ2-3, with a tentative D call TRBD2 (5 bases). V was shortened by 6 bases and J by 0 bases, with 10 bases between the two germline ends. Germline V lookup: CDR1 MGHDK, CDR2 SYGVNS. The length of the CDR3 is 14 residues.

This clone was recorded once. The chain joins TRBV19 to TRBJ1-1; D remains unclear. This CDR3 region has 13 residues. Germline V gives CDR1 LNHDA, CDR2 SQIVND (reference sequence). V lost 1 base to trimming and J lost 3 bases, with 6 bases between them. The CDR3 loop is CASSIAGDTEAFF. The CDR3 DNA reads as TGTGCCAGTAGTATAGCCGGAGACACTGAAGCTTTCTTT.

The rearrangement joins TRBV18 to TRBJ1-2, with 9 bases fitting TRBD1. V gave up 3 bases and J gave up 6 bases; unmatched junction bases: 8. CDR1 and CDR2 from the germline V gene are KGHSH and LQKENI. The CDR3 has 15 amino acids. DNA for the CDR3: TGTGCCAGCTCACCGTCCCGGGACAGGGAAAATGGCTACACCTTC. It yields the protein CASSPSRDRENGYTF.

As to this clone: The sample carries other DNA sequences with the same CDR3. The chain is built from TRBV18 and TRBJ1-1; 7 bases align to TRBD1. This CDR3 comprises 13 residues. V gave up 6 bases and J gave up 4 bases; unmatched junction bases: 5. Germline V lookup: CDR1 KGHSH, CDR2 LQKENI. The CDR3 DNA reads as TGTGCCAGCTCTCGGGACAGAGGCACTGAAGCTTTCTTT. Amino acids: CASSRDRGTEAFF.

The chain is built from TRBV9 and TRBJ2-7; D may be TRBD1 (6 bases). The CDR3 extends over 13 amino acids. V lost 3 bases to trimming and J lost 7 bases, with 14 bases between them. Per germline, CDR1 SGDLS and CDR2 YYNGEE. CDR3 sequence: CASSGYREREQYF. The CDR3, as DNA: TGTGCCAGCAGCGGATACAGGGAGCGAGAGCAGTACTTC.

As for this clone: The junction does not match germline at one end; this may be a read error. V gene TRBV7-6 combines with J gene TRBJ1-3; D is unclear. CDR1 is SGHVS, CDR2 FNYEAQ, per germline. The CDR3 contains 15 residues. CDR3 protein: CASSLGSGVGSTIYF. CDR3 DNA: TGTGCCAGCAGCTTAGGCTCCGGAGTTGGAAGCACCATATATTTT. The variable domain in full, completed from reference TRBV7-6 and TRBJ1-3, reads GAGVSQSPRYKVTKRGQDVALRCDPISGHVSLYWYRQALGQGPEFLTYFNYEAQQDKSGLPNDRFSAERPEGSISTLTIQRTEQRDSAMYRCASSLGSGVGSTIYFGEGSWLTVV.

Details on this clone: Since a far larger clone is one base different, this is likely a read error. This specimen includes other DNA sequences encoding the same CDR3. This sequence joins TRBV7-9 and TRBJ2-1; 7 nucleotides align to TRBD2. This CDR3 is 16 amino acids long. Trimming cost V 5 bases and J 0 bases; bases outside gene matches: 7. Per the germline V gene, CDR1 is SEHNR and CDR2 is FQNEAQ (reference sequence). The CDR3 region is CASSPRGGSSYNEQFF. The CDR3 nucleotides read TGTGCCAGCAGCCCCCGCGGCGGGAGCTCCTACAATGAGCAGTTCTTC. The whole variable domain, remainder taken from reference TRBV7-9 and TRBJ2-1, is DTGVSQNPRHKITKRGQNVTFRCDPISEHNRLYWYRQTLGQGPEFLTYFQNEAQLEKSRLLSDRFSAERPKGSFSTLEIQRTEQGDSAMYLCASSPRGGSSYNEQFFGPGTRLTVL.

This rearrangement joins TRBV18 to TRBJ1-1, with TRBD1 matching 9 bases. CDR1 KGHSH and CDR2 LQKENI come from the germline V gene. The CDR3 has 17 residues. The junction had 10 bases not matched to a gene; V was cut back by 4 bases and J by 1 base. The CDR3 region has the DNA TGTGCCAGCTCACGGAACAGGGGGCGAGGCGGGAACACTGAAGCTTTCTTT. Translated: CASSRNRGRGGNTEAFF.

This chain uses TRBV27 with TRBJ1-6; D remains unclear. V was trimmed by 8 bases and J by 4 bases, leaving 9 bases between them. This CDR3 has 13 residues. Per the germline V gene, CDR1 is MNHEY and CDR2 is SMNVEV (reference sequence). DNA of the CDR3: TGTGCCAGCTCCGGGTTATATAATTCACCCCTCCACTTT. Translation: CASSGLYNSPLHF.

This clone has more than one count but fewer than ten. The rearrangement uses TRBV4-2 and TRBJ2-3; the D is unclear. Per germline, CDR1 LGHNA and CDR2 YNFKEQ. The length of the CDR3 is 13 residues. V was trimmed by 5 bases and J by 4 bases, leaving 10 bases between them. Written as DNA, the CDR3 is TGTGCCAGCAGCAACCTAAACGCAGATACGCAGTATTTT. Amino acid sequence: CASSNLNADTQYF.

This clone is a singleton in its sample. This chain uses TRBV7-7 with TRBJ2-5, with 11 bases aligning to TRBD2. Trimming took 1 base from V and 4 from J; bases not matched to a gene: 5. The germline V gene has CDR1 SSHAT and CDR2 FNYEAQ (reference sequence). The CDR3 extends over 16 amino acids. DNA of the CDR3: TGTGCCAGCAGCTTAGGCCTAGCGGGAGGAAGAGAGACCCAGTACTTC. It encodes CASSLGLAGGRETQYF.

This chain joins TRBV7-9 and TRBJ2-4, with TRBD2 matching over 10 bases. The germline gives CDR1 SEHNR, CDR2 FQNEAQ (reference sequence). Trimming removed 1 base from V and 8 bases from J; junction bases left unmatched: 8. This CDR3 has 16 residues. This CDR3 reads CASSLVWGLASDIQYF. DNA of the CDR3: TGTGCCAGCAGCTTAGTGTGGGGACTAGCGTCGGACATTCAGTACTTC. The whole variable domain, filled in from reference TRBV7-9 and TRBJ2-4, reads DTGVSQNPRHKITKRGQNVTFRCDPISEHNRLYWYRQTLGQGPEFLTYFQNEAQLEKSRLLSDRFSAERPKGSFSTLEIQRTEQGDSAMYLCASSLVWGLASDIQYFGAGTRLSVL.

J is TRBJ1-2 and V is TRBV6-5; 7 bases map to TRBD1. V gave up 5 bases and J gave up 3 bases; unmatched junction bases: 6. This CDR3 spans 14 amino acids. CDR1 is MNHEY and CDR2 is SVGAGI in the germline V gene. The DNA of the CDR3 is TGTGCCAGCAGTCTTAGGACAGGAGACTATGGCTACACCTTC. Amino acids: CASSLRTGDYGYTF.

The CDR3 sequence: CASSPSGRAIDTQYF. Here the CDR3 DNA reads TGCGCCAGCAGCCCTAGCGGGAGGGCGATAGATACGCAGTATTTT. The chain carries TRBV4-3 and TRBJ2-3, with 12 bases that match TRBD2. V lost 4 bases, J lost 5 bases, and 4 bases stayed unmatched. The CDR3 loop spans 15 amino acids. In germline, CDR1 is LGHNA, CDR2 YSLEER.

This clone came up once. The chain carries TRBV5-1 and TRBJ2-3; D is unresolved. The CDR3 has 15 residues. Germline CDR1 reads SGHRS; CDR2 reads YFSETQ. Trimming took 0 bases from V and 4 from J, leaving 12 bases between them. The CDR3 loop is CASSLDDSTADTQYF. In DNA, the CDR3 is TGCGCCAGCAGCTTGGATGATAGTACTGCAGATACGCAGTATTTT.